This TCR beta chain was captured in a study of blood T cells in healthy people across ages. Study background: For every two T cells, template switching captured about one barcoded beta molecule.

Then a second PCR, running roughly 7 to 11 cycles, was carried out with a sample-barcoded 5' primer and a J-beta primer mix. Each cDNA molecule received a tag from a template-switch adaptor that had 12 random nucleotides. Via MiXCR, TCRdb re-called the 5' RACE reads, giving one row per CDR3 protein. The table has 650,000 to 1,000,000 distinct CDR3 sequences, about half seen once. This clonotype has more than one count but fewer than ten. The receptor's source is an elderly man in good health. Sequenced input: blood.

The CDR3 is CSARWGRGEAFF. The CDR3 nucleotides are TGCAGTGCTAGATGGGGCCGAGGTGAAGCTTTCTTT. The J gene is TRBJ1-1, the V gene TRBV20-1; D is possibly TRBD1 (5 bases). V was trimmed by 2 bases and J by 7 bases, leaving 11 bases between them. CDR3 length: 12 residues. CDR1 DFQATT and CDR2 SNEGSKA come from the germline V gene (reference sequence).